This T cell receptor (beta chain) came from a study of T cell responses to AZD1222 COVID-19 vaccine. V was trimmed by 0 bases and J by 5 bases, leaving 22 bases between them. In germline, CDR1 is MGHRA, CDR2 YSYEKL. This CDR3 comprises 19 residues. Sequenced by immunoSEQ multiplex PCR; TCRdb stores in-frame clones only, minus some. The sample lists roughly 97,000 clones; roughly 90% were seen once. Sequences were derived from peripheral blood, sampled on day 0 of AZD1222 vaccination. The V gene is TRBV4-1, the J gene TRBJ2-2; D perhaps matches TRBD1 (7 bases). This TCR was recovered from an adult in good health. The chain's CDR3 is CASSQEGGGWGEWTGELFF. For the CDR3, the DNA is TGCGCCAGCAGCCAAGAAGGAGGGGGCTGGGGCGAGTGGACCGGGGAGCTGTTTTTT.